Here is one TCR beta chain with its context. Amplified TCR beta CDR3 regions were obtained using RNA transcripts as template. RT-PCR with HTBI primers came first, then second-round multiplex PCR. MiXCR was run by TCRdb on the multiplex PCR reads, yielding one entry per CDR3 protein. The sample records fewer than 600,000 distinct CDR3 sequences, around 15% being singletons. This entry is derived from a study of Graves' ophthalmopathy and Graves' hyperthyroidism. Ophthalmopathy in the donors was of moderate-to-severe activity, with CAS ≥3, NOSPECS ≥4 and duration under 3 months. Reliance was placed on clinical symptoms, serum thyroxine, TRAb, thyroid ultrasound and orbital computed tomography for diagnosis. What supplied the PBMCs was more than 7.5 ml of fresh peripheral blood. Germline V CDR1 and CDR2: GTSNPN, SVGIG (reference sequence). Trimming took 0 bases from V and 7 from J, leaving 12 bases between them. This CDR3 contains 14 residues.

The sample consisted of blood. This rearrangement joins TRBV30 to TRBJ2-2; D not resolved. This TCR was sampled from a woman in her twenties or thirties with Graves' ophthalmopathy. The CDR3 region has the DNA TGTGCCTGGAGTGTTCTGGCCTCGGGCGGGGAGCTGTTTTTT. Amino acid sequence: CAWSVLASGGELFF.